This TCR beta chain was captured by sequencing in a study of cytomegalovirus exposure and HLA in healthy donors. Study-level points and caveats: While the bulk of TCR sequences proved rare, some public TCRs turned up in many donors. It was confirmed in vitro that a few of the CMV-associated chains were specific for CMV antigens. Later analysis showed TCR association rates varying by HLA locus, highest for DRB1 and lowest for HLA-C.

CDR1 and CDR2 from the germline V gene are KGHSH and LQKENI. The ends were cut back, 2 bases at V and 1 base at J, with 11 bases in the middle. The CDR3 sequence is 16 residues long. In the case of this clone: Its specificity is not known.

PCR primers comprised 60 Vbeta and 13 Jbeta primers. TCRdb keeps only in-frame clones here, not all; method: immunoSEQ multiplex PCR. The sample includes over 45,000 clones, approximately 83% seen only once; the top ten take approximately 4.3%. The chain employs TRBV18 and TRBJ1-4, with D possibly matching TRBD1 (6 bases). The sample was PBMCs. This clonotype was obtained from a man younger than 40 in good health and CMV-seronegative. CDR3 in amino acids: CASSPGGQLTNEKLFF. The DNA of the CDR3 is TGTGCCAGCTCACCAGGGGGCCAGTTAACTAATGAAAAACTGTTTTTT. The whole variable domain, filled in from reference TRBV18 and TRBJ1-4, reads NAGVMQNPRHLVRRRGQEARLRCSPMKGHSHVYWYRQLPEEGLKFMVYLQKENIIDESGMPKERFSAEFPKEGPSILRIQQVVRGDSAAYFCASSPGGQLTNEKLFFGSGTQLSVL.